Listed here are 23 T cell receptor beta chains from one sample, sequenced in a study of vaccination effects on CD4 cells after COVID-19. Clones were sequenced by immunoSEQ multiplex PCR, and TCRdb holds only the in-frame ones, with some missing. Among roughly 63,000 clones, around 78% were seen once, and the ten largest hold 2%. Expansion of antigen-specific CD4+ T cells with viral peptide pools was carried out by the ViraFEST assay before sequencing. At the end of 10 days of culture, CD4+ T cells were isolated. Participants received two doses of either the BNT162b2 or mRNA-1273 vaccine. Antigens for these TCRs are unknown. The source was CD4+ T cells from PBMCs cultured with HCoV-OC43 spike peptides, collected after COVID-19 vaccination. Stated subset: HCoV-OC43 spike overlapping peptide pool stimulation. The receptors were sampled from a human donor who received a COVID-19 vaccine.

The chain has TRBV10-3 and TRBJ2-2, with D possibly being TRBD2 (6 bases). Germline V lookup: CDR1 ENHRY, CDR2 SYGVKD. CDR3 size: 14 residues. Trimming removed 11 bases at V and 0 bases at J, with 13 bases between. CDR3 residues: CAVTGTPNTGELFF. The CDR3 coding sequence is TGTGCCGTCACCGGGACTCCGAACACCGGGGAGCTGTTTTTT.

In this sample, this clone turned up a few times. The chain employs TRBV6-2 or TRBV6-3 and TRBJ1-5, with D possibly being TRBD1 (5 bases). This CDR3 has 15 amino acids. Trimming shortened V by 1 base and J by 5 bases, and 12 bases separated the two germline ends. Germline assignment: CDR1 MNHEY and CDR2 SVGEGT. Written as DNA, the CDR3 is TGTGCCAGCAGTTACTTAAGTTCAGGGTATCAGCCCCAGCATTTT. It is translated as CASSYLSSGYQPQHF.

The rearrangement uses TRBV6-5 and TRBJ1-1; 11 bases map to TRBD1. CDR3 length: 15 residues. The germline CDR1 and CDR2 sequences are MNHEY and SVGAGI. V gave up 6 bases and J gave up 0 bases; unmatched junction bases: 3. CDR3: CASRGTGGMNTEAFF. The CDR3 nucleotides read TGTGCCAGCAGAGGGACAGGGGGGATGAACACTGAAGCTTTCTTT.

The chain carries TRBV19 and TRBJ2-5, with 11 positions matching TRBD2. CDR1 is LNHDA and CDR2 is SQIVND in the germline V gene (reference sequence). The CDR3 covers 16 residues. V lost 5 bases and J lost 4; bases outside the gene matches: 9. CDR3 loop: CASSQLAGGYSETQYF. CDR3 bases: TGTGCCAGTAGTCAATTAGCGGGGGGGTACTCAGAGACCCAGTACTTC.

Only one count was recorded for this clone. The CDR3 spells CASSRDSYYEQYV. The CDR3 nucleotides are TGTGCCAGCAGCCGGGACAGCTACTACGAGCAGTACGTC. The chain recombines TRBV7-8 with TRBJ2-7, with 7 bases aligning to TRBD1. V lost 5 bases and J lost 3; bases outside the gene matches: 4. CDR1 and CDR2 (germline): SGHVS, FQNEAQ. The CDR3 loop spans 13 amino acids.

V gene TRBV9 combines with J gene TRBJ2-2, with TRBD2 identical over 11 bases. Trimming at V came to 4 bases and at J to 4 bases, leaving 9 bases not matched to a gene. The CDR3 is 17 amino acids. Germline values: CDR1 SGDLS, CDR2 YYNGEE. CDR3 amino acids: CASSTTSGGSVTGELFF. CDR3 in DNA: TGTGCCAGCAGCACCACTAGCGGGGGTTCGGTCACCGGGGAGCTGTTTTTT.

The chain carries TRBV18 and TRBJ2-6, with D maybe TRBD1 (5 bases). Germline V gene data show CDR1 as KGHSH and CDR2 as LQKENI. The germline V and J ends were trimmed by 2 bases and 4 bases, with 24 bases remaining between them. This CDR3 has 20 residues. CDR3 amino acids: CASSPLTQGLMGSGANVLTF. Written as DNA, the CDR3 is TGTGCCAGCTCACCATTGACTCAGGGTTTAATGGGTTCCGGGGCCAACGTCCTGACTTTC.

The J gene is TRBJ2-5, the V gene TRBV7-9; possible D gene TRBD2, 7 bases. CDR1 and CDR2 (germline): SEHNR, FQNEAQ (reference sequence). This CDR3 spans 15 amino acids. Trimming took 10 bases from V and 4 from J, leaving 22 bases between them. CDR3 sequence reads: CATIRFRGGGETQYF. As DNA, the CDR3 is TGTGCCACCATTCGTTTCAGGGGAGGGGGAGAGACCCAGTACTTC.

This chain joins TRBV6-6 and TRBJ2-3; D is unclear. CDR1 and CDR2 from the germline V gene are MNHNY and SVGAGI (reference sequence). The germline V and J ends were trimmed by 6 bases and 1 base, with 11 bases remaining between them. This CDR3 region has 14 residues. The CDR3 region is CASRSTSGTDTQYF. The CDR3 region has the DNA TGTGCCAGCAGATCAACAAGCGGCACAGATACGCAGTATTTT.

The chain employs TRBV10-3 and TRBJ1-2, with D unresolved. This CDR3 spans 15 amino acids. Germline CDR1 reads ENHRY; CDR2 reads SYGVKD. V was trimmed by 3 bases and J by 3 bases, leaving 14 bases between them. The CDR3 sequence: CAISDGGKGDYGYTF. CDR3 sequence (DNA): TGTGCCATCAGTGATGGAGGGAAGGGCGACTATGGCTACACCTTC.

This clone has just a few counts. DNA for the CDR3: TGTGCCAGCAGCCAACCGGGACAGGGGGCTGAAGCTTTCTTT. Translating gives CASSQPGQGAEAFF. The V and J genes are TRBV3-1 (or the pseudogene TRBV3-2) and TRBJ1-1; 11 bases match TRBD1. Germline V CDR1 and CDR2: LGHDT, YNNKEL (reference sequence). There are 14 residues in the CDR3. Trimming took 2 bases from V and 6 from J; bases not matched to a gene: 2.

The genes are TRBV6-5 and TRBJ1-2; 8 bases agree with TRBD1. This CDR3 comprises 12 residues. Per the germline V gene, CDR1 is MNHEY and CDR2 is SVGAGI. J gave up 7 bases and V 7 bases, and 5 bases lay outside the gene matches. CDR3 sequence: CASNDRGSGYTF. The DNA for the CDR3 is TGTGCCAGCAACGACAGGGGCTCTGGCTACACCTTC.

The chain links TRBV6-6 to TRBJ1-4; D may be TRBD1 (5 bases). Germline loops: CDR1 MNHNY, CDR2 SVGAGI (reference sequence). CDR3 length: 15 residues. Trimming took 6 bases from V and 8 from J, leaving 19 bases between them. The CDR3 region has the DNA TGTGCCAGCAGCCCTCGAACAGGATTTGTGGAAAAACTGTTTTTT. Translated: CASSPRTGFVEKLFF.

The V gene is TRBV7-3, the J gene TRBJ2-3; D not certain. The CDR3 sequence is 13 residues long. V shed 1 base and J shed 3 bases, with 5 bases lying between them. Germline CDR1 SGHTA, CDR2 FQGTGA. The CDR3 loop reads CASSLSWTDTQYF. The CDR3 coding sequence is TGTGCCAGCAGCTTAAGCTGGACAGATACGCAGTATTTT.

The chain links TRBV7-7 to TRBJ2-5, with TRBD2 as a possible D gene (5 bases). Germline loops: CDR1 SSHAT, CDR2 FNYEAQ (reference sequence). This CDR3 is 14 amino acids long. Trimming left V 8 bases short and J 0 bases short, with 13 bases between. This chain's CDR3 is CASSSGNYQETQYF. As DNA, the CDR3 is TGTGCCAGCTCCTCCGGGAACTACCAAGAGACCCAGTACTTC.

J is TRBJ1-5 and V is TRBV7-8, with D maybe TRBD1 (6 bases). Trimming pared 0 bases from V and 0 bases from J, leaving 6 bases between. This CDR3 has 15 residues. Germline V gene sequence: CDR1 SGHVS, CDR2 FQNEAQ. CDR3 nucleotides: TGTGCCAGCAGCTTAGCGGGACATAGCAATCAGCCCCAGCATTTT. Translated: CASSLAGHSNQPQHF.

V is TRBV7-5 and J is TRBJ2-1; the listed D gene, TRBD2, was not tested against the DNA. TRBV7-5 corresponds to a pseudogene. CDR3 length equals 15 residues. CDR3 nucleotide sequence: TGTGCCAGAAGACCACTAGCGGGGGGGCCAGATGAGCAGTTCTTC. As protein: CARRPLAGGPDEQFF.

J is TRBJ2-5 and V is TRBV28; no definite D call. The V end lost 1 base, the J end lost 0 bases, and 3 bases lay between the germline ends. CDR3 length: 13 amino acids. The germline CDR1 and CDR2 sequences are MDHEN and SYDVKM. The CDR3 reads CASSLFDQETQYF. The CDR3 nucleotides read TGTGCCAGCAGTTTATTTGACCAAGAGACCCAGTACTTC.

The gene calls are TRBV19 and TRBJ2-6, with unresolved D. Germline V CDR1 and CDR2: LNHDA, SQIVND (reference sequence). V was clipped by 4 bases and J by 0 bases, with 1 base between them. The CDR3 extends over 13 amino acids. CDR3 sequence (DNA): TGTGCCAGTAGTAACTCTGGGGCCAACGTCCTGACTTTC. Protein: CASSNSGANVLTF.

This clone has just a few counts. This sequence joins TRBV4-1 and TRBJ1-5; the D is unclear. Deletions cut 0 bases from V and 0 bases from J, with 9 bases between. Germline CDR1 MGHRA, CDR2 YSYEKL. The CDR3 is 16 amino acids. This chain's CDR3 is CASSQEEGGSNQPQHF. The CDR3 coding sequence is TGCGCCAGCAGCCAAGAGGAGGGCGGTAGCAATCAGCCCCAGCATTTT.

The rearrangement links TRBV11-2 to TRBJ2-3; the match to TRBD2 covers 10 bases. CDR3 size: 15 residues. Trimming at V came to 1 base and at J to 10 bases, leaving 8 bases not matched to a gene. Germline CDR1 reads SGHAT; CDR2 reads FQNNGV. Here the CDR3 reads CASSLVAGGPGAQYF. The CDR3 nucleotides read TGTGCCAGCAGCTTAGTAGCGGGGGGACCGGGGGCGCAGTATTTT.

The chain has TRBV7-2 and TRBJ2-3, with 15 bases matching TRBD2. V shed 5 bases, J shed 2 bases, and the junction held 5 bases outside the gene matches. The CDR3 has 17 residues. Germline loops: CDR1 SGHTA, CDR2 FQGNSA. The CDR3 nucleotides read TGTGCCAGCAGCCCCAGGACTAGCGGGGGGGCCACAGATACGCAGTATTTT. It is translated as CASSPRTSGGATDTQYF.

Regarding this clone: Other nucleotide sequences from this sample produce the same CDR3. The chain is built from TRBV5-1 and TRBJ2-5, with D unresolved. The germline gives CDR1 SGHRS, CDR2 YFSETQ. CDR3 length: 14 residues. With 0 bases removed from V and 1 base from J, the gap between germline ends came to 7 bases. In DNA, the CDR3 is TGCGCCAGCAGCTTGGTTGCAAGCCAAGAGACCCAGTACTTC. It translates to CASSLVASQETQYF.